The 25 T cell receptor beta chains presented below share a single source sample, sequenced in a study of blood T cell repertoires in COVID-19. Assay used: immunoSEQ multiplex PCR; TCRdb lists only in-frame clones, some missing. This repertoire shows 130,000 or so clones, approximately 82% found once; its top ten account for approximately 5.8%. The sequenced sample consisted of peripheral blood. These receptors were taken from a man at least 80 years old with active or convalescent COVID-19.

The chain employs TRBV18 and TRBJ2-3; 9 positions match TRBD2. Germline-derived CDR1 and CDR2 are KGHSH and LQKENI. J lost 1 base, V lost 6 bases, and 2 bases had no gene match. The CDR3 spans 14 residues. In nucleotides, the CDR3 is TGTGCCAGCTCCCGGACTAGCGGCACAGATACGCAGTATTTT. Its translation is CASSRTSGTDTQYF.

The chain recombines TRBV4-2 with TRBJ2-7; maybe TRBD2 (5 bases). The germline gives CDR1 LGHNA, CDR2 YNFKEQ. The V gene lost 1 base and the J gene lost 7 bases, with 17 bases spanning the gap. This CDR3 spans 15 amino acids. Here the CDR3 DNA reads TGTGCCAGCAGCCAAGGACCTAGCCTCCCGGGGGAGCAGTACTTC. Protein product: CASSQGPSLPGEQYF.

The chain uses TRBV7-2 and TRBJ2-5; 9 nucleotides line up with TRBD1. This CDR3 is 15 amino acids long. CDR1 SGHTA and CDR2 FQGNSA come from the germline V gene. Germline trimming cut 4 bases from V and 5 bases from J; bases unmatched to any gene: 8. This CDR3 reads CASSSGYRGLETQYF. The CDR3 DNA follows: TGTGCCAGCAGCTCAGGGTACAGGGGGCTGGAGACCCAGTACTTC.

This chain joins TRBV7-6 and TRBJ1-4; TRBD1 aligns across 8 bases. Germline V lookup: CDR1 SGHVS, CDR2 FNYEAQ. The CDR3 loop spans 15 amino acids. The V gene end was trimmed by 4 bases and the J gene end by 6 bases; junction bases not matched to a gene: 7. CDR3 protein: CASSSSDRDHEKLFF. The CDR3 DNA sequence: TGTGCCAGCAGCTCCTCGGACAGGGACCATGAAAAACTGTTTTTT.

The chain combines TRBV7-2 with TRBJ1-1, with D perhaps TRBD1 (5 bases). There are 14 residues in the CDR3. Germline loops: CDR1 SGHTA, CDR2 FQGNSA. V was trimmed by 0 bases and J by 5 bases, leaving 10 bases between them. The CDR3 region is CASSLARSGTEAFF. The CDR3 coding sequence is TGTGCCAGCAGCTTAGCGCGGTCAGGGACTGAAGCTTTCTTT.

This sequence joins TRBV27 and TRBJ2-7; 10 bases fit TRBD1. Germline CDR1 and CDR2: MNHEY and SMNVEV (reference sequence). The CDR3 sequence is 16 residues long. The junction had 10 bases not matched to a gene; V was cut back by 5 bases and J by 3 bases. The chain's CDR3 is CASSATTGGAIYEQYF. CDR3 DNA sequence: TGTGCCAGCAGTGCCACGACAGGGGGCGCGATCTACGAGCAGTACTTC.

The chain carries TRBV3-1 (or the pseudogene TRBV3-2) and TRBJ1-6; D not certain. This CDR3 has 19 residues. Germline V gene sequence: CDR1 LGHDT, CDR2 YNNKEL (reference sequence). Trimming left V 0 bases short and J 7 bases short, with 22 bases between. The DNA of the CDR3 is TGTGCCAGCAGCCAAGATCCCCCCGGCGGGAGGAAGTGGAATTCACCCCTCCACTTT. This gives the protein CASSQDPPGGRKWNSPLHF.

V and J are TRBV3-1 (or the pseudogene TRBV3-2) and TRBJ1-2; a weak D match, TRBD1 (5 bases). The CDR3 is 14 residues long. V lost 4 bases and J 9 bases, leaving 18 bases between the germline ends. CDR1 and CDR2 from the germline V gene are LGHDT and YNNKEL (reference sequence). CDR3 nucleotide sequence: TGTGCCAGCAGCCTTAAAAGTTTGGGGCTAAGCTACACCTTC. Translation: CASSLKSLGLSYTF.

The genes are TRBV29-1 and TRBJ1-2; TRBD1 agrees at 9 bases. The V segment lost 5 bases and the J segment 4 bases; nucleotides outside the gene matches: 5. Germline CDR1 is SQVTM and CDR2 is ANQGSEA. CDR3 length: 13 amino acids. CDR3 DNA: TGCAGCGTTCCACAGGGGGCCGGCTATGGCTACACCTTC. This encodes CSVPQGAGYGYTF.

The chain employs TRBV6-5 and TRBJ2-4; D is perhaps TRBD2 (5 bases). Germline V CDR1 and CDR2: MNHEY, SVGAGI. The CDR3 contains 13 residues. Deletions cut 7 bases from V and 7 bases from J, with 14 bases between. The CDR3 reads CASTASYGNIQYF. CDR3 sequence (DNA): TGTGCCAGCACCGCTAGCTATGGTAACATTCAGTACTTC.

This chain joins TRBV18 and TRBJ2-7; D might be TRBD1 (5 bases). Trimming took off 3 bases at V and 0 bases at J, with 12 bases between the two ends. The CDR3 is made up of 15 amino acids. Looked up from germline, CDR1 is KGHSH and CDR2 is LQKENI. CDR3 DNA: TGTGCCAGCTCACCCGTGGACACGAGCTCCTACGAGCAGTACTTC. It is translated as CASSPVDTSSYEQYF.

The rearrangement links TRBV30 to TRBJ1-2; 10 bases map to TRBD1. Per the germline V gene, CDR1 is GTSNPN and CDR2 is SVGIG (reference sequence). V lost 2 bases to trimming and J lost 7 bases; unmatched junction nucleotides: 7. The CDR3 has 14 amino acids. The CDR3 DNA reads TGTGCCTGGAGTCCCCGGACAGGGGGATTTGGCTACACCTTC. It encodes CAWSPRTGGFGYTF.

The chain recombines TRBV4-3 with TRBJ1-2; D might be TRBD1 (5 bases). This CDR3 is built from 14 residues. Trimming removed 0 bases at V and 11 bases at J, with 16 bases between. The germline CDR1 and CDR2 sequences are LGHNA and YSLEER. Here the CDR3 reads CASSQDGAYGGYTF. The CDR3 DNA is TGCGCCAGCAGCCAAGATGGGGCGTATGGGGGGTACACCTTC.

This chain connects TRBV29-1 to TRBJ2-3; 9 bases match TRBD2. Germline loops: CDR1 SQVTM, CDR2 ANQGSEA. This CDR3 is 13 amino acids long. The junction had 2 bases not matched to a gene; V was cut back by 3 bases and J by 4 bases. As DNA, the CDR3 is TGCAGCGTTGATAAGCGGGGGGCAGATACGCAGTATTTT. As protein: CSVDKRGADTQYF.

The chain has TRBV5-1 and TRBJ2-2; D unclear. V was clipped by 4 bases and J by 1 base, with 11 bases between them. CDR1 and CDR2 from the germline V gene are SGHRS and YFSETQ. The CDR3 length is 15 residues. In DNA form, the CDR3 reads TGCGCCAGCAGCCTTGTGGCAGGGAACACCGGGGAGCTGTTTTTT. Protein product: CASSLVAGNTGELFF.

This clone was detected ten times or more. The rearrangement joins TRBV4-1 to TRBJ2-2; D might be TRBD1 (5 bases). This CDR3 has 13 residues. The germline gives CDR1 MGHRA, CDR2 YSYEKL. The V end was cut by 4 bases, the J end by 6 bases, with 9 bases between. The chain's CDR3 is CASSRGPAGELFF. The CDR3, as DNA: TGCGCCAGCAGCCGGGGCCCCGCCGGGGAGCTGTTTTTT.

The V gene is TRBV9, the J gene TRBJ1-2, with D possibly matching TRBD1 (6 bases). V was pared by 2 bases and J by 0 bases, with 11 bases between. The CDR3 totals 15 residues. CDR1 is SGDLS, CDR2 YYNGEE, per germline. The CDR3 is CASSVRDIPNYGYTF. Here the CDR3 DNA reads TGTGCCAGCAGCGTTCGGGACATCCCTAACTATGGCTACACCTTC. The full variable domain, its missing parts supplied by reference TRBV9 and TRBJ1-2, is DSGVTQTPKHLITATGQRVTLRCSPRSGDLSVYWYQQSLDQGLQFLIQYYNGEERAKGNILERFSAQQFPDLHSELNLSSLELGDSALYFCASSVRDIPNYGYTFGSGTRLTVV.

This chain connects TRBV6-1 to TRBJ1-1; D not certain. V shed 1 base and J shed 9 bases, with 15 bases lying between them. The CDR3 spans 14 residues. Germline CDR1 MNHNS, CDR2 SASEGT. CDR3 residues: CASSEEPAAPKAFF. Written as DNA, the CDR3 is TGTGCCAGCAGTGAAGAGCCGGCAGCGCCTAAAGCTTTCTTT.

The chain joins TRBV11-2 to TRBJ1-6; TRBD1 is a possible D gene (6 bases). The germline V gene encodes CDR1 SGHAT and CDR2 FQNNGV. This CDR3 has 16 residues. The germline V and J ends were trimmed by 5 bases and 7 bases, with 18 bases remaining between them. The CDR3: CASSPRAGDRNSPLHF. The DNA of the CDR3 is TGTGCCAGCAGCCCGAGGGCAGGGGATAGGAATTCACCCCTCCACTTT.

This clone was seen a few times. The CDR3 DNA sequence: TGTGCCAGCAGCTTACGGGGCTACGAGCAGTACTTC. It is translated as CASSLRGYEQYF. The chain couples TRBV7-9 to TRBJ2-7; D might be TRBD2 (5 bases). CDR3 length: 12 amino acids. V was clipped by 2 bases and J by 3 bases, with 5 bases between them. Germline V gene lookup returns CDR1 SEHNR and CDR2 FQNEAQ (reference sequence). Combining the CDR3 with reference TRBV7-9 and TRBJ2-7 gives the whole variable domain DTGVSQNPRHKITKRGQNVTFRCDPISEHNRLYWYRQTLGQGPEFLTYFQNEAQLEKSRLLSDRFSAERPKGSFSTLEIQRTEQGDSAMYLCASSLRGYEQYFGPGTRLTVT.

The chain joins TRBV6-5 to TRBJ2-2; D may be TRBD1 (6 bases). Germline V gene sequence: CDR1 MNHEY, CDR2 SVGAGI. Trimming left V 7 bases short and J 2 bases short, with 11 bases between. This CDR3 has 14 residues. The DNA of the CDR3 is TGTGCCAGCAAAGGGGACAAAAACACCGGGGAGCTGTTTTTT. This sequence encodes CASKGDKNTGELFF.

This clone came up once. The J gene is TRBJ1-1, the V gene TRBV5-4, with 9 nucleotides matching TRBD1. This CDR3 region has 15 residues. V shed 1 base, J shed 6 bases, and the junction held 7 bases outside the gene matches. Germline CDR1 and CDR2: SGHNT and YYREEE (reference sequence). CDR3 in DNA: TGTGCCAGCAGCTTGCCTGGGACAGGGATCGCTGAAGCTTTCTTT. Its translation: CASSLPGTGIAEAFF.

CDR3 coding DNA: TGTGCCAGCAGCCGAGCGGGGATAGCCAAAAACATTCAGTACTTC. Translated: CASSRAGIAKNIQYF. The rearrangement uses TRBV27 and TRBJ2-4; the match to TRBD2 covers 7 bases. CDR3 length: 15 amino acids. Germline CDR1 reads MNHEY; CDR2 reads SMNVEV (reference sequence). V trimming: 6 bases; J trimming: 0 bases; junction bases outside the gene matches: 5.

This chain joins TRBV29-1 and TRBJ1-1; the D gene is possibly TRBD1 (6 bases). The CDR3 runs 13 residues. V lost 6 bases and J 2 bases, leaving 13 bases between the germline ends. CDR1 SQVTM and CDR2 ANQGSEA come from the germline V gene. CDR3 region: CSVERQANTEAFF. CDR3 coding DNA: TGCAGCGTAGAAAGACAGGCCAACACTGAAGCTTTCTTT.

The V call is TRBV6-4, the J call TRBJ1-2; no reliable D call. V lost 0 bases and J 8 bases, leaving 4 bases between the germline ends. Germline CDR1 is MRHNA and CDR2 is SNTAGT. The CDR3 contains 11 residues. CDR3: CASSDSRGYTF. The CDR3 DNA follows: TGTGCCAGCAGTGACTCGAGAGGCTACACCTTC.